These 27 T cell receptor beta chains were sequenced from one sample in a study of T-cell reconstitution after alpha-beta-depleted transplantation in children. Preparation of the TCRbeta library was carried out with unique molecular identifiers. One entry per CDR3 protein, called by TCRdb with MiXCR from the PCR reads. This table holds about 980,000 distinct CDR3 sequences, roughly 29% found once. The sample consisted of PBMCs, mostly from graft donor cells, taken 360 days after TCRalphabeta/CD19-depleted stem cell transplant. The receptors were sampled from a boy under two years old who had a stem cell transplant for SCID, so the T cells may come from the graft donor.

The V gene is TRBV4-1, the J gene TRBJ2-1; 10 nucleotides line up with TRBD2. Germline V gene data show CDR1 as MGHRA and CDR2 as YSYEKL. V dropped 6 bases and J dropped 3; count of bases not matched to a gene: 8. This CDR3 is 16 amino acids long. This CDR3 reads CASSLRGTSDYNEQFF. The CDR3 nucleotides read TGCGCCAGCAGTCTTCGGGGGACTAGCGACTACAATGAGCAGTTCTTC.

The chain links TRBV18 to TRBJ1-4; no clear D gene. CDR1 is KGHSH and CDR2 is LQKENI in the germline V gene. V lost 7 bases, J lost 3 bases, and 12 bases lay in between. The CDR3 loop spans 14 amino acids. Here the CDR3 DNA reads TGTGCCAGCTGTATGAGGCAGCCTAATGAAAAACTGTTTTTT. It specifies CASCMRQPNEKLFF.

The V call is TRBV7-2, the J call TRBJ1-1, with D uncertain. CDR1 and CDR2 from the germline V gene are SGHTA and FQGNSA. There are 14 residues in the CDR3. Trimming shortened V by 3 bases and J by 1 base, and 9 bases separated the two germline ends. CDR3 sequence (DNA): TGTGCCAGCAGCTTGGAACAGCGGAACACTGAAGCTTTCTTT. This translates into CASSLEQRNTEAFF.

The chain recombines TRBV5-6 with TRBJ2-1, with 10 bases fitting TRBD1. V lost 5 bases, J lost 2 bases, and 22 bases stayed unmatched. The CDR3 sequence is 21 residues long. The germline V gene encodes CDR1 SGHDT and CDR2 YYEEEE. For the CDR3, the DNA is TGTGCCAGCAGGGTGGGGGGGACAGGGGAAAGGAAGGCTCTCGCCTACAATGAGCAGTTCTTC. Translated: CASRVGGTGERKALAYNEQFF.

This clonotype was observed a few times. The genes are TRBV6-2 or TRBV6-3 and TRBJ2-1, with D possibly matching TRBD1 (6 bases). The V and J ends lost 2 bases and 4 bases respectively, with 9 bases between them. Germline assignment: CDR1 MNHEY and CDR2 SVGEGT. This CDR3 has 14 residues. CDR3 nucleotide sequence: TGTGCCAGCAGTTACGGGGGCTTATACAATGAGCAGTTCTTC. This codes for CASSYGGLYNEQFF.

This chain joins TRBV5-5 and TRBJ1-1, with 8 bases fitting TRBD1. V lost 5 bases to trimming and J lost 5 bases; unmatched junction nucleotides: 8. CDR3 length equals 14 residues. From germline, CDR1 is SGHKS and CDR2 YYEKEE (reference sequence). CDR3 in amino acids: CASRPTGVGTEAFF. CDR3 bases: TGTGCCAGCAGACCGACAGGGGTTGGTACTGAAGCTTTCTTT.

This clonotype has a handful of counts. V and J are TRBV9 and TRBJ2-5; 7 bases map to TRBD1. CDR3 length: 15 residues. After removal of 1 base from V and 0 bases from J, the junction contained 3 bases not matched to a gene. Germline lookup yields CDR1 SGDLS and CDR2 YYNGEE. The CDR3 nucleotides are TGTGCCAGCAGCGTAATGGGACAGTACCAAGAGACCCAGTACTTC. As protein: CASSVMGQYQETQYF.

A few counts support this clonotype. The V and J genes are TRBV9 and TRBJ2-5; perhaps D is TRBD1 or TRBD2 (5 bases each). Looked up from germline, CDR1 is SGDLS and CDR2 is YYNGEE. V lost 0 bases, J lost 2 bases, and 17 bases lay in between. The CDR3 consists of 17 residues. The CDR3 DNA is TGTGCCAGCAGCGTAGGGGTCCTTACCGGGACGCAAGAGACCCAGTACTTC. Translated: CASSVGVLTGTQETQYF.

This clonotype was seen a handful of times. The genes are TRBV27 and TRBJ1-1; perhaps TRBD1 as D (5 bases). The CDR3 spans 15 residues. Germline loops: CDR1 MNHEY, CDR2 SMNVEV (reference sequence). V was cut by 4 bases and J by 0 bases, with 12 bases left in between. The CDR3 loop reads CASSSLGRMNTEAFF. The CDR3 bases are TGTGCCAGCAGTTCACTGGGACGGATGAACACTGAAGCTTTCTTT.

The chain employs TRBV3-1 and TRBJ1-2; 7 bases match TRBD1. The CDR3 is 14 residues long. With 3 bases clipped from V and 5 bases from J, the junction kept 6 bases outside the gene matches. Germline V gene sequence: CDR1 LGHDT, CDR2 YNNKEL (reference sequence). The CDR3 is CASSHRGQEYGYTF. The CDR3 nucleotides are TGTGCCAGCAGCCACCGTGGACAGGAGTATGGCTACACCTTC.

The V and J genes are TRBV9 and TRBJ2-5; 9 bases match TRBD2. The CDR3 has 15 residues. The germline V gene has CDR1 SGDLS and CDR2 YYNGEE. Losses at the gene ends were 0 bases for V and 5 bases for J; bases not matched to a gene: 5. The CDR3 is CASSVDGTSRETQYF. The CDR3 nucleotides read TGTGCCAGCAGCGTAGACGGGACTAGCAGGGAGACCCAGTACTTC.

This clonotype was seen a handful of times. The chain joins TRBV12-3 or TRBV12-4 to TRBJ1-1; TRBD1 agrees at 7 bases. The CDR3 totals 15 residues. With 6 bases clipped from V and 6 bases from J, the junction kept 13 bases outside the gene matches. DNA for the CDR3: TGTGCCAGCAGCCCCGCACAGGGACAGCTATCTGAAGCTTTCTTT. This gives the protein CASSPAQGQLSEAFF.

This clonotype was found many times. V is TRBV20-1 and J is TRBJ2-5; no firm D call. CDR3 size: 14 residues. CDR1 DFQATT and CDR2 SNEGSKA come from the germline V gene (reference sequence). Trimming removed 2 bases at V and 3 bases at J, with 13 bases between. As DNA, the CDR3 is TGCAGTGCTAGACTGGGCGGCCTTAAAGAGACCCAGTACTTC. Its protein product is CSARLGGLKETQYF.

In this sample, this clonotype turned up a few times. V usage is TRBV2 and J usage is TRBJ2-3; D tentatively fits TRBD1 or TRBD2 (5 bases each). The CDR3 is 15 amino acids. Looked up from germline, CDR1 is SNHLY and CDR2 is FYNNEI. V was shortened by 7 bases and J by 0 bases, with 14 bases between the two germline ends. The CDR3 sequence: CASTGPLTSTDTQYF. DNA of the CDR3: TGTGCCAGCACGGGGCCCTTAACGAGCACAGATACGCAGTATTTT.

The table lists this clonotype with a few counts. The gene calls are TRBV28 and TRBJ2-1; the match to TRBD1 covers 11 bases. V shed 5 bases and J 6 bases; nucleotides not matched to a gene: 6. The CDR3 runs to 15 residues. Germline CDR1 MDHEN, CDR2 SYDVKM. As DNA, the CDR3 is TGTGCCAGCAGTCCCTGGGACAGGGGGGTCAATGAGCAGTTCTTC. This codes for CASSPWDRGVNEQFF.

This chain connects TRBV12-3 or TRBV12-4 to TRBJ2-3; perhaps TRBD1 as D (6 bases). Trimming cost V 4 bases and J 2 bases, with 22 bases left between them. The CDR3 spans 18 residues. The CDR3 DNA sequence: TGTGCCAGCAGTTGGGGGCAGGACCCGAACTCCCCCACAGATACGCAGTATTTT. Amino acids: CASSWGQDPNSPTDTQYF.

This chain uses TRBV20-1 with TRBJ2-1; 7 bases map to TRBD2. V shed 6 bases and J 0 bases; nucleotides not matched to a gene: 2. In germline, CDR1 is DFQATT, CDR2 SNEGSKA (reference sequence). The CDR3 length is 13 residues. The CDR3 DNA is TGCAGTGCCCGGACTAGCTCCTACAATGAGCAGTTCTTC. Translated: CSARTSSYNEQFF.

V and J are TRBV12-3 or TRBV12-4 and TRBJ1-1; D gene ambiguous. The CDR3 runs to 14 residues. V dropped 7 bases and J dropped 1 base, with 13 bases sitting between them. The CDR3 DNA sequence: TGTGCCAGCAAGCTCAGCGCCGCGAACACTGAAGCTTTCTTT. Protein: CASKLSAANTEAFF.

In its sample, this clonotype was seen a few times. V gene TRBV20-1 combines with J gene TRBJ2-4; D remains ambiguous. Trimming removed 6 bases from V and 0 bases from J, with 18 bases in between. In germline, CDR1 is DFQATT, CDR2 SNEGSKA (reference sequence). This CDR3 spans 16 amino acids. This CDR3 is CSASGRINQAKNIQYF. The CDR3 bases are TGCAGTGCCTCGGGCAGAATTAATCAAGCCAAAAACATTCAGTACTTC.

The gene calls are TRBV12-3 or TRBV12-4 and TRBJ1-1; no reliable D call. Trimming removed 7 bases at V and 6 bases at J, with 18 bases between. This CDR3 has 14 amino acids. The CDR3 protein is CASTTHGQVAEAFF. In DNA form, the CDR3 reads TGTGCCAGCACCACCCATGGTCAGGTGGCTGAAGCTTTCTTT.

This rearrangement joins TRBV5-8 to TRBJ1-1, with no clear D. With 3 bases removed from V and 3 bases from J, the gap between germline ends came to 9 bases. Looked up from germline, CDR1 is SGHTS and CDR2 is YDEGEE. The CDR3 runs to 13 residues. CDR3 region: CASSSEIHTEAFF. The CDR3 bases are TGTGCCAGCAGCTCGGAGATTCACACTGAAGCTTTCTTT.

This clonotype was seen a few times. This chain links TRBV12-3 or TRBV12-4 with TRBJ2-3, with TRBD2 matching 8 bases. J gave up 1 base and V 6 bases, and 12 bases lay outside the gene matches. CDR3 length: 17 amino acids. The CDR3 sequence: CASSPTISGKRTDTQYF. Written as DNA, the CDR3 is TGTGCCAGCAGCCCTACCATTAGCGGGAAACGCACAGATACGCAGTATTTT.

There are a few counts of this clonotype. The rearrangement links TRBV12-3 or TRBV12-4 to TRBJ1-5; tentatively, D is TRBD1 (5 bases). The V end lost 7 bases, the J end lost 6 bases, and 13 bases lay between the germline ends. The CDR3 totals 13 residues. The CDR3 region is CASTRQGLQPQHF. CDR3 DNA: TGTGCCAGCACCCGCCAGGGACTTCAGCCCCAGCATTTT.

The rearrangement uses TRBV4-2 and TRBJ2-1; TRBD2 is a possible D gene (7 bases). In germline, CDR1 is LGHNA, CDR2 YNFKEQ. The CDR3 has 17 residues. The V end was cut by 1 base, the J end by 8 bases, with 21 bases between. The CDR3 DNA follows: TGTGCCAGCAGCCAAGTAGTAGGGGGGGTGACCTTCGATGAGCAGTTCTTC. Translation gives CASSQVVGGVTFDEQFF.

The gene calls are TRBV28 and TRBJ1-5; no clear D. The CDR3 length is 14 residues. With 10 bases removed from V and 1 base from J, the gap between germline ends came to 14 bases. Germline CDR1 and CDR2: MDHEN and SYDVKM. The CDR3 nucleotides read TGTGCCATAAAGGGCCAGACAAGCAATCAGCCCCAGCATTTT. As protein: CAIKGQTSNQPQHF.

This clonotype has only a few counts. The V gene is TRBV29-1, the J gene TRBJ2-1, with TRBD1 matching over 7 bases. V was pared by 4 bases and J by 0 bases, with 3 bases of the junction left unmatched. This CDR3 region has 14 residues. From germline, CDR1 is SQVTM and CDR2 ANQGSEA. This CDR3 reads CSVVSGGSYNEQFF. CDR3 coding DNA: TGCAGCGTTGTCTCAGGGGGCTCCTACAATGAGCAGTTCTTC.

V is TRBV29-1 and J is TRBJ2-1; TRBD1 agrees at 8 bases. The CDR3 extends over 14 amino acids. Germline V gene lookup returns CDR1 SQVTM and CDR2 ANQGSEA. The V gene end was trimmed by 4 bases and the J gene end by 0 bases; junction bases not matched to a gene: 2. Written as DNA, the CDR3 is TGCAGCGTTGGGGACAGGTACTCCTACAATGAGCAGTTCTTC. Protein product: CSVGDRYSYNEQFF.